This record looks at one TCR beta chain sequence and its context. The antigen is not known. This entry belongs to a study of lymphopenia after photon versus proton radiotherapy. General study points: Post-nadir diversity loss with photons came from oligoclonal expansion, particularly CD8+ Temra cells. Relative stability marked proton patients; photon patients lost diversity and naive cells.

The V gene lost 1 base and the J gene lost 4 bases, with 5 bases spanning the gap. CDR3 size: 13 residues. Germline-derived CDR1 and CDR2 are LGHNT and FRNRAP. Using immunoSEQ multiplex PCR, the repertoire was profiled, and TCRdb retains in-frame clones only, with some absent. The data hold 25,000 to 30,000 clones, with more than 75% observed a single time. The chain links TRBV12-5 to TRBJ1-5; D gene unclear. Here the sequenced sample was peripheral blood, taken from a patient treated with photon-based radiotherapy. The receptor comes from a woman aged 45 to 65 with cholangiocarcinoma. CDR3 region: CASGLAGNQPQHF. The CDR3 bases are TGTGCTAGTGGTTTGGCTGGGAATCAGCCCCAGCATTTT.